This TCR beta chain was profiled in a study of CD8+CD57+ T cells in acquired aplastic anemia. TCR beta VDJ combinations and CDR3 sequences were profiled from genomic DNA. TCRdb re-derived calls from the reads in MiXCR, one entry per CDR3 protein. Of around 190,000 distinct CDR3 sequences in the sample, 61% are singletons; the top ten hold approximately 32%. This clonotype was obtained from a human donor in good health. Material for sequencing was sorted CD4+, CD8+, or CD8+CD57+ T cells (not recorded which) from PBMCs.

CDR3 residues: CATSTRNRVGTEAFF. DNA for the CDR3: TGTGCCACCAGCACCCGAAACAGGGTTGGCACTGAAGCTTTCTTT. The V call is TRBV15, the J call TRBJ1-1, with D maybe TRBD1 (6 bases). CDR3 size: 15 residues. V was pared by 4 bases and J by 4 bases, with 16 bases between. Germline assignment: CDR1 LNHNV and CDR2 YYDKDF (reference sequence). Complete variable domain (other parts from reference TRBV15 and TRBJ1-1): DAMVIQNPRYQVTQFGKPVTLSCSQTLNHNVMYWYQQKSSQAPKLLFHYYDKDFNNEADTPDNFQSRRPNTSFCFLDIRSPGLGDTAMYLCATSTRNRVGTEAFFGQGTRLTVV.